The 30 T cell receptor beta chains below were found in one sample sequenced in a study of T cell changes during pregnancy in multiple sclerosis. Clones were read by immunoSEQ multiplex PCR, and TCRdb kept only the in-frame ones, dropping some. The data hold approximately 100,000 clones, with 91% observed a single time. The sequences come from peripheral blood, collected before pregnancy. These receptors were obtained from a female donor with multiple sclerosis, enrolled in a pregnancy study.

The chain carries TRBV18 and TRBJ1-3; D may be TRBD1 (6 bases). Germline V gene data show CDR1 as KGHSH and CDR2 as LQKENI. The V gene lost 3 bases and the J gene lost 2 bases, with 11 bases spanning the gap. The CDR3 is 15 residues long. CDR3 sequence reads: CASSPRTVPGNTIYF. CDR3 coding DNA: TGTGCCAGCTCACCCCGGACAGTTCCTGGAAACACCATATATTTT.

The V gene is TRBV18, the J gene TRBJ1-1; D uncertain. Germline CDR1 KGHSH, CDR2 LQKENI. This CDR3 contains 13 residues. The V end lost 3 bases, the J end lost 1 base, and 6 bases lay between the germline ends. For the CDR3, the DNA is TGTGCCAGCTCACCGAAGCCGAACACTGAAGCTTTCTTT. This sequence encodes CASSPKPNTEAFF.

The chain links TRBV9 to TRBJ2-7; tentatively, D is TRBD1 (5 bases). Trimming took 3 bases from V and 0 from J, leaving 7 bases between them. CDR3 length: 13 residues. Germline-derived CDR1 and CDR2 are SGDLS and YYNGEE. Written as DNA, the CDR3 is TGTGCCAGCAGCGATGACAGCTCCTACGAGCAGTACTTC. This sequence encodes CASSDDSSYEQYF.

The rearrangement joins TRBV5-1 to TRBJ2-5; 9 bases are a match to TRBD1. Germline V CDR1 and CDR2: SGHRS, YFSETQ. This CDR3 spans 16 amino acids. V was pared by 0 bases and J by 5 bases, with 8 bases of the junction left unmatched. In DNA form, the CDR3 reads TGCGCCAGCAGCTTGGAGGGACAGGGCTATTTGGAGACCCAGTACTTC. It codes for CASSLEGQGYLETQYF. Together with reference TRBV5-1 and TRBJ2-5, the CDR3 gives the full variable domain: KAGVTQTPRYLIKTRGQQVTLSCSPISGHRSVSWYQQTPGQGLQFLFEYFSETQRNKGNFPGRFSGRQFSNSRSEMNVSTLELGDSALYLCASSLEGQGYLETQYFGPGTRLLVL.

The V gene is TRBV19, the J gene TRBJ2-5; 13 nucleotides line up with TRBD2. CDR1 and CDR2 from the germline V gene are LNHDA and SQIVND (reference sequence). With 8 bases clipped from V and 2 bases from J, the junction kept 5 bases outside the gene matches. The CDR3 extends over 15 amino acids. As DNA, the CDR3 is TGTGCCAGTGGGGGACTAGCGGGGATACAAGAGACCCAGTACTTC. Amino acid sequence: CASGGLAGIQETQYF.

V usage is TRBV27 and J usage is TRBJ2-7, with 8 bases aligning to TRBD2. The CDR3 runs 14 residues. Trimming took 6 bases from V and 1 from J; bases not matched to a gene: 5. Germline-derived CDR1 and CDR2 are MNHEY and SMNVEV (reference sequence). CDR3 DNA: TGTGCCAGCAGAAGAACTAGCGGTTCCTACGAGCAGTACTTC. Translation: CASRRTSGSYEQYF.

This clone was detected only once. The rearrangement links TRBV10-2 to TRBJ1-1; D call uncertain. Looked up from germline, CDR1 is WSHSY and CDR2 is SAAADI. This CDR3 spans 14 amino acids. V was shortened by 6 bases and J by 4 bases, with 15 bases between the two germline ends. CDR3 nucleotide sequence: TGCGCCAGCAGCGCAATAGTGTCCGTCACTGAAGCTTTCTTT. Its protein is CASSAIVSVTEAFF.

This chain uses TRBV4-1 with TRBJ1-2; 7 bases match TRBD1. Germline lookup yields CDR1 MGHRA and CDR2 YSYEKL. With V trimmed by 0 bases and J by 2 bases, 3 bases remained unmatched. The CDR3 length is 15 residues. The CDR3 reads CASSQEPGQNYGYTF. The CDR3 DNA follows: TGCGCCAGCAGCCAAGAACCGGGACAGAACTATGGCTACACCTTC.

This chain joins TRBV10-3 and TRBJ2-2; D might be TRBD2 (5 bases). The CDR3 runs 16 residues. With 4 bases removed from V and 0 bases from J, the gap between germline ends came to 12 bases. From germline, CDR1 is ENHRY and CDR2 SYGVKD. CDR3 protein: CAISARGSSNTGELFF. For the CDR3, the DNA is TGTGCCATCAGTGCTCGAGGGAGTTCGAACACCGGGGAGCTGTTTTTT.

J is TRBJ2-1 and V is TRBV4-2; D might be TRBD2 (6 bases). CDR3 length: 17 amino acids. V was cut by 0 bases and J by 3 bases, with 15 bases left in between. CDR1 and CDR2 from the germline V gene are LGHNA and YNFKEQ. CDR3 DNA sequence: TGTGCCAGCAGCCAAGATTTACAAAGGGGACTCTACAATGAGCAGTTCTTC. Translating it yields CASSQDLQRGLYNEQFF.

This clone came up once. J is TRBJ2-7 and V is TRBV29-1; D perhaps matches TRBD1 (5 bases). Trimming stripped 0 bases from V and 3 bases from J, with 9 bases between. The germline gives CDR1 SQVTM, CDR2 ANQGSEA. The CDR3 consists of 13 residues. CDR3 loop: CSVEDTGNYEQYF. The CDR3 coding sequence is TGCAGCGTTGAAGACACAGGAAACTACGAGCAGTACTTC.

This sequence joins TRBV10-3 and TRBJ1-5; 8 bases map to TRBD1. J lost 2 bases, V lost 4 bases, and 7 bases had no gene match. The length of the CDR3 is 16 residues. Per germline, CDR1 ENHRY and CDR2 SYGVKD. The CDR3, as DNA: TGTGCCATCAGTGCGTCAGGGACAGGACGCAATCAGCCCCAGCATTTT. Its protein is CAISASGTGRNQPQHF.

This chain links TRBV6-5 with TRBJ1-4, with D maybe TRBD1 (5 bases). V gave up 6 bases and J gave up 2 bases, with 10 bases separating them. Germline loops: CDR1 MNHEY, CDR2 SVGAGI. CDR3 length equals 14 residues. The CDR3 is CASRPGTTNEKLFF. Written as DNA, the CDR3 is TGTGCCAGCAGGCCAGGGACTACTAATGAAAAACTGTTTTTT.

The chain links TRBV5-4 to TRBJ2-5; 8 bases are shared with TRBD1. Germline V gives CDR1 SGHNT, CDR2 YYREEE (reference sequence). J was trimmed by 5 bases and V by 5 bases; bases with no gene match: 8. The CDR3 extends over 14 amino acids. This chain's CDR3 is CASSRQGAWETQYF. Written as DNA, the CDR3 is TGTGCCAGCAGTCGGCAGGGGGCTTGGGAGACCCAGTACTTC.

V gene TRBV4-1 combines with J gene TRBJ2-7; D call uncertain. The CDR3 extends over 13 amino acids. V dropped 4 bases and J dropped 2 bases, with 9 bases sitting between them. Germline CDR1 is MGHRA and CDR2 is YSYEKL. The CDR3 region is CASSLDLPYEQYF. CDR3 bases: TGCGCCAGCAGCCTCGACTTACCCTACGAGCAGTACTTC.

This chain joins TRBV7-8 and TRBJ1-2, with D maybe TRBD1 (6 bases). V lost 1 base and J 4 bases, leaving 16 bases between the germline ends. The germline V gene encodes CDR1 SGHVS and CDR2 FQNEAQ. The CDR3 is 16 residues long. In nucleotides, the CDR3 is TGTGCCAGCAGCTTAGTGGCAGGGGACAACGTCTATGGCTACACCTTC. This gives the protein CASSLVAGDNVYGYTF.

The chain combines TRBV29-1 with TRBJ2-5; 7 bases map to TRBD2. CDR1 is SQVTM, CDR2 ANQGSEA, per germline. CDR3 size: 13 residues. The CDR3 region is CAKAAGDKETQYF. The CDR3 coding sequence is TGCGCTAAGGCGGCGGGAGATAAAGAGACCCAGTACTTC.

The CDR3 reads CASSLNRGTTNYGYTF. Written as DNA, the CDR3 is TGTGCCAGCAGTTTAAACAGGGGGACCACTAACTATGGCTACACCTTC. The chain recombines TRBV27 with TRBJ1-2, with TRBD1 matching over 8 bases. Germline CDR1 is MNHEY and CDR2 is SMNVEV (reference sequence). This CDR3 contains 16 residues. J was trimmed by 0 bases and V by 2 bases; bases with no gene match: 5.

The rearrangement uses TRBV9 and TRBJ1-5; tentatively, D is TRBD1 (5 bases). The CDR3 covers 15 residues. V dropped 0 bases and J dropped 4 bases, with 11 bases sitting between them. The germline CDR1 and CDR2 sequences are SGDLS and YYNGEE. CDR3 DNA sequence: TGTGCCAGCAGCGTAGACACAGGACCTAATCAGCCCCAGCATTTT. This gives the protein CASSVDTGPNQPQHF.

V is TRBV6-1 and J is TRBJ2-2; maybe TRBD1 (5 bases). V lost 1 base, J lost 7 bases, and 19 bases lay in between. Germline loops: CDR1 MNHNS, CDR2 SASEGT. This CDR3 contains 17 residues. The CDR3 DNA reads as TGTGCCAGCAGTGAAGTGTTAATTTCCCGGACATTCGGGGAGCTGTTTTTT. It encodes CASSEVLISRTFGELFF.

This chain connects TRBV28 to TRBJ2-7; 14 nucleotides align to TRBD2. There are 18 residues in the CDR3. J lost 5 bases, V lost 4 bases, and 13 bases had no gene match. Germline assignment: CDR1 MDHEN and CDR2 SYDVKM. CDR3 DNA: TGTGCCAGCAGTTCTACGTTCGGACTAGCGGGAGGTGTCGACGAGCAGTACTTC. Its protein is CASSSTFGLAGGVDEQYF.

V gene TRBV28 combines with J gene TRBJ2-2, with D unclear. Trimming cost V 6 bases and J 2 bases, with 4 bases left between them. Germline CDR1 and CDR2: MDHEN and SYDVKM. This CDR3 region has 12 residues. The CDR3 protein is CASRSNTGELFF. For the CDR3, the DNA is TGTGCCAGCAGATCTAACACCGGGGAGCTGTTTTTT.

This clone occurred once. The V gene is TRBV5-5, the J gene TRBJ2-3; 12 bases align to TRBD2. V dropped 1 base and J dropped 4; count of bases not matched to a gene: 7. The V gene's germline CDR1 is SGHKS and CDR2 YYEKEE (reference sequence). The CDR3 is 17 amino acids. The CDR3 here is CASSLRLAGGSSDTQYF. The CDR3 DNA sequence: TGTGCCAGCAGCTTGCGGCTAGCGGGAGGGTCTTCAGATACGCAGTATTTT. The variable domain in full, with the rest retrieved from reference TRBV5-5 and TRBJ2-3, is DAGVTQSPTHLIKTRGQQVTLRCSPISGHKSVSWYQQVLGQGPQFIFQYYEKEERGRGNFPDRFSARQFPNYSSELNVNALLLGDSALYLCASSLRLAGGSSDTQYFGPGTRLTVL.

This chain joins TRBV2 and TRBJ2-1; the match to TRBD1 covers 11 bases. Germline V lookup: CDR1 SNHLY, CDR2 FYNNEI. Unmatched junction bases numbered 3, after V lost 7 bases and J lost 4 bases. This CDR3 region has 14 residues. DNA for the CDR3: TGTGCCAGCAAGGGGACAGGGGGGTACAATGAGCAGTTCTTC. It specifies CASKGTGGYNEQFF.

The chain recombines TRBV14 with TRBJ1-1; 8 positions agree with TRBD1. The CDR3 spans 15 residues. Germline V CDR1 and CDR2: SGHDN, FVKESK. The V and J ends lost 4 bases and 2 bases, in that order; junction bases with no gene match: 6. As DNA, the CDR3 is TGTGCCAGCAGCCCTTTGACAGGGGCAAACACTGAAGCTTTCTTT. This translates into CASSPLTGANTEAFF.

The V and J genes are TRBV19 and TRBJ1-2; perhaps TRBD1 as D (6 bases). CDR1 is LNHDA, CDR2 SQIVND, per germline (reference sequence). There are 12 residues in the CDR3. Trimming took off 3 bases at V and 8 bases at J, with 10 bases between the two ends. CDR3 in amino acids: CASSILTGGYTF. In DNA form, the CDR3 reads TGTGCCAGTAGTATTTTGACAGGCGGCTACACCTTC.

The chain carries TRBV27 and TRBJ2-7; D not resolved. This CDR3 has 16 residues. V gave up 5 bases and J gave up 3 bases, with 20 bases separating them. Germline V CDR1 and CDR2: MNHEY, SMNVEV (reference sequence). For the CDR3, the DNA is TGTGCCAGCAGTCCCGAGTTCGGGTTAGATTACTACGAGCAGTACTTC. This gives the protein CASSPEFGLDYYEQYF.

This chain joins TRBV27 and TRBJ2-3, with 9 bases that match TRBD2. CDR3 length equals 14 residues. Trimming cost V 7 bases and J 2 bases; bases outside gene matches: 4. The germline CDR1 and CDR2 sequences are MNHEY and SMNVEV (reference sequence). The CDR3 here is CASMLAGYTDTQYF. For the CDR3, the DNA is TGTGCCAGCATGCTAGCGGGATACACAGATACGCAGTATTTT.

The chain couples TRBV18 to TRBJ1-2, with D possibly TRBD1 on 5 matching bases. Deletions cut 2 bases from V and 3 bases from J, with 16 bases between. The CDR3 length is 16 residues. CDR1 is KGHSH and CDR2 is LQKENI in the germline V gene. Here the CDR3 reads CASSPTPSQGHYGYTF. The CDR3 coding sequence is TGTGCCAGCTCACCAACCCCCTCGCAGGGTCACTATGGCTACACCTTC.

The chain couples TRBV7-9 to TRBJ2-1; 15 positions match TRBD2. The junction had 12 bases not matched to a gene; V was cut back by 4 bases and J by 8 bases. The CDR3 runs to 18 residues. Germline-derived CDR1 and CDR2 are SEHNR and FQNEAQ (reference sequence). CDR3 bases: TGTGCCAGCAGCTACGGGACTAGCGGGAGGAGGTTGGGCGATGAGCAGTTCTTC. Amino acids: CASSYGTSGRRLGDEQFF.